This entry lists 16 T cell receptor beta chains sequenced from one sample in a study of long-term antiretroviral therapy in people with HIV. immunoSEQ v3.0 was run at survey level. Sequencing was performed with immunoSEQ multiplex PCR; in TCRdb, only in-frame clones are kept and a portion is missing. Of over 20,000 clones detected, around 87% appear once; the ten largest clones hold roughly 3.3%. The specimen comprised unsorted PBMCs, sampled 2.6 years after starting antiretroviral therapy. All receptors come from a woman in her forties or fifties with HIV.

The CDR3 DNA follows: TGTGCCAGCAGTGTCCTAGGAGGAGAGACCCAGTACTTC. Translated, it gives CASSVLGGETQYF. This sequence joins TRBV27 and TRBJ2-5; D possibly corresponds to TRBD2 (5 bases). CDR3 length: 13 residues. Germline V gene sequence: CDR1 MNHEY, CDR2 SMNVEV (reference sequence). The V and J ends lost 5 bases and 4 bases respectively, with 11 bases between them.

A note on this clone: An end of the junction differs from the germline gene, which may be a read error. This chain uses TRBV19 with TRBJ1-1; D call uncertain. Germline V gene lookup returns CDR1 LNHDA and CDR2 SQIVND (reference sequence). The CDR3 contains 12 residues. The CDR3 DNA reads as TGTGCCAGTAGTCAGGACCACACTGAGGCTTTCTTT. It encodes CASSQDHTEAFF.

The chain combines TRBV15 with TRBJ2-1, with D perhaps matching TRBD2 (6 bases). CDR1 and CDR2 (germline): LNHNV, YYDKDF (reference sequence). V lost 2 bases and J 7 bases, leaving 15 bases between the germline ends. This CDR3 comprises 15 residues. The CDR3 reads CATSRWRELRNEQFF. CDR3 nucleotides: TGTGCCACCAGCAGATGGAGGGAATTACGGAATGAGCAGTTCTTC.

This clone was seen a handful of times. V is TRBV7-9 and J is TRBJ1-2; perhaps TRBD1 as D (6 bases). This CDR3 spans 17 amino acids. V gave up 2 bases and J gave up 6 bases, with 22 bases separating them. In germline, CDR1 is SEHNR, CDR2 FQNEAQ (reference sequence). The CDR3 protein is CASSLLRPPGAGDGYTF. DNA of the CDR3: TGTGCCAGCAGCTTATTGCGGCCGCCGGGGGCTGGTGATGGCTACACCTTC.

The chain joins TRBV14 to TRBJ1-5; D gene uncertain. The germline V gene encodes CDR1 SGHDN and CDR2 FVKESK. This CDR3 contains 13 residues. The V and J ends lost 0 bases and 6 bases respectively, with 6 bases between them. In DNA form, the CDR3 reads TGTGCCAGCAGCCAAGATCTAGGTCAGCCCCAGCATTTT. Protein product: CASSQDLGQPQHF.

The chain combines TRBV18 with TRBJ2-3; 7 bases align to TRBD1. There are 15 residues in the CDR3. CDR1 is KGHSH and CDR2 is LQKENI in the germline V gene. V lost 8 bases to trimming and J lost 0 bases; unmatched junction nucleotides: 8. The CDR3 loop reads CASHRQGLSTDTQYF. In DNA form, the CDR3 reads TGTGCCAGCCATCGACAGGGATTAAGCACAGATACGCAGTATTTT.

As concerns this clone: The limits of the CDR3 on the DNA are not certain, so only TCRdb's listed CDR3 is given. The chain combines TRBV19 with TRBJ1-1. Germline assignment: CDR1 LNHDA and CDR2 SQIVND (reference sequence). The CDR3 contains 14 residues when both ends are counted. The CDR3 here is CASTSGNMNTEAFF.

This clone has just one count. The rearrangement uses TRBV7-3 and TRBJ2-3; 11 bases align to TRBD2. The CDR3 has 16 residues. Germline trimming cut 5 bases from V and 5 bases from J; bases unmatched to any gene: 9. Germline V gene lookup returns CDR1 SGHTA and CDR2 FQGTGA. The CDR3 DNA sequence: TGTGCCAGCAGCCCTCACACTAGCGGGGGAAAAGATACGCAGTATTTT. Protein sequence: CASSPHTSGGKDTQYF.

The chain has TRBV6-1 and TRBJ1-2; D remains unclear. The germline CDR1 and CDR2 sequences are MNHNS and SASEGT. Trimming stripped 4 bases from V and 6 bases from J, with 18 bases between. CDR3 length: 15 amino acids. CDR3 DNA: TGTGCCAGCAGTGGTAACAGCGGTTGGTGGGATGGCTACACCTTC. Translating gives CASSGNSGWWDGYTF.

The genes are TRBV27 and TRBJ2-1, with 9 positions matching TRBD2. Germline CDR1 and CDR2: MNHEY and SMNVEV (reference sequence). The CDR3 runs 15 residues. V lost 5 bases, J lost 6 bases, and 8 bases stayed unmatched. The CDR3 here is CASSLFTSGRNEQFF. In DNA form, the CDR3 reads TGTGCCAGCAGTCTCTTCACTAGCGGGCGCAATGAGCAGTTCTTC.

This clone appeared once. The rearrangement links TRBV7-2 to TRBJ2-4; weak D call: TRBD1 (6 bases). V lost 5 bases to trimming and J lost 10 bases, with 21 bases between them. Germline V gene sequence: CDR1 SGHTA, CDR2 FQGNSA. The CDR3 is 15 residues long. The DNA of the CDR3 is TGTGCCAGCAGCCATAGGACAGAAACTTATGGGATTCAGTACTTC. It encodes CASSHRTETYGIQYF.

The CDR3 DNA reads TGTGCCAGCAGCTTAAACAGGGGCTACGAGCAGTACTTC. Translating it yields CASSLNRGYEQYF. This sequence joins TRBV7-9 and TRBJ2-7; TRBD1 agrees at 7 bases. Germline CDR1 SEHNR, CDR2 FQNEAQ (reference sequence). The CDR3 has 13 residues. V shed 2 bases and J 3 bases; nucleotides not matched to a gene: 1.

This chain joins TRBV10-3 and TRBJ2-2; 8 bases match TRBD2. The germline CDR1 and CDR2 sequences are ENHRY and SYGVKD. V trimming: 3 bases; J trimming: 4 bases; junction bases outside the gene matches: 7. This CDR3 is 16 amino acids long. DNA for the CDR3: TGTGCCATCAGTGACGGGGCGGGAGGAGGCACCGGGGAGCTGTTTTTT. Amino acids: CAISDGAGGGTGELFF.

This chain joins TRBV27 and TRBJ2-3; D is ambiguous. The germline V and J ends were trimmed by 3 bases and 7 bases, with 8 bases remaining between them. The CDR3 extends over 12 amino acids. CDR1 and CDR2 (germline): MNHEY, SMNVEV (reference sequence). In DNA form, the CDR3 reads TGTGCCAGCAGTTTTGAAGGGAATACGCAGTATTTT. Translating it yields CASSFEGNTQYF.

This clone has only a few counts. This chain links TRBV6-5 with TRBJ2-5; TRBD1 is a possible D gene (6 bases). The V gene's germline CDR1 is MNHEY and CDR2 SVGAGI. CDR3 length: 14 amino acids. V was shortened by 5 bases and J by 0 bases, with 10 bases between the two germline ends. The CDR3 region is CASSVTGYQETQYF. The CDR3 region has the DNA TGTGCCAGCAGTGTGACAGGTTACCAAGAGACCCAGTACTTC.

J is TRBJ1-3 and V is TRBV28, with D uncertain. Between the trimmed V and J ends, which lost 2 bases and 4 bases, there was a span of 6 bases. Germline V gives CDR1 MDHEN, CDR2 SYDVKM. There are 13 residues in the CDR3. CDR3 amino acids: CASSLMSGNTIYF. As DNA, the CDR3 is TGTGCCAGCAGTTTAATGTCCGGAAACACCATATATTTT. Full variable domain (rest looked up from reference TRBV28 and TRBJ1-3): DVKVTQSSRYLVKRTGEKVFLECVQDMDHENMFWYRQDPGLGLRLIYFSYDVKMKEKGDIPEGYSVSREKKERFSLILESASTNQTSMYLCASSLMSGNTIYFGEGSWLTVV.